The 25 T cell receptor beta chains below come from one sample, sequenced in a study of Ad26.COV2.S vaccination and SARS-CoV-2 variants. Clones were sequenced by immunoSEQ multiplex PCR, and TCRdb holds only the in-frame ones, with some missing. The sample gives 180,000 or so clones, roughly 89% of which show up once; 5.9% is in the top ten. Sequencing used peripheral blood, obtained after recovery from COVID-19. The receptors were gathered from a human donor who had recovered from COVID-19.

The rearrangement joins TRBV9 to TRBJ1-2; D is unresolved. V was clipped by 3 bases and J by 8 bases, with 8 bases between them. The length of the CDR3 is 11 residues. Germline V gene sequence: CDR1 SGDLS, CDR2 YYNGEE. The CDR3 here is CASSEAGGYTF. The CDR3 nucleotides are TGTGCCAGCAGCGAGGCAGGAGGCTACACCTTC.

V is TRBV6-6 and J is TRBJ2-1; no clear D. Trimming removed 5 bases at V and 10 bases at J, with 9 bases between. Germline CDR1 and CDR2: MNHNY and SVGAGI (reference sequence). This CDR3 comprises 11 residues. As DNA, the CDR3 is TGTGCCAGCAGTGCCCCTGGCGAGCAGTTCTTC. Its protein product is CASSAPGEQFF.

V usage is TRBV28 and J usage is TRBJ2-1; D unresolved. This CDR3 spans 14 amino acids. Trimming stripped 5 bases from V and 0 bases from J, with 8 bases between. CDR1 MDHEN and CDR2 SYDVKM come from the germline V gene. CDR3 bases: TGTGCCAGCAGTAGACTGAGCTCCTACAATGAGCAGTTCTTC. Encoded protein: CASSRLSSYNEQFF.

The genes are TRBV7-2 and TRBJ2-3; perhaps TRBD2 as D (7 bases). The ends were cut back, 6 bases at V and 7 bases at J, with 20 bases in the middle. Germline lookup yields CDR1 SGHTA and CDR2 FQGNSA. This CDR3 is 15 amino acids long. The CDR3 DNA reads as TGTGCCAGCAGTAGGGGGGTGGCTAGCGGAAATACGCAGTATTTT. It specifies CASSRGVASGNTQYF.

This clone showed up just a few times. Other DNA sequences from this sample encode an identical CDR3 as well. V gene TRBV5-1 combines with J gene TRBJ1-1; D gene unclear. V dropped 0 bases and J dropped 0 bases, with 3 bases sitting between them. Germline V gene data show CDR1 as SGHRS and CDR2 as YFSETQ. The CDR3 consists of 13 residues. CDR3 in amino acids: CASSLEVNTEAFF. The CDR3 coding sequence is TGCGCCAGCAGCTTGGAGGTGAACACTGAAGCTTTCTTT.

The chain has TRBV28 and TRBJ1-5; D is possibly TRBD1 (6 bases). Trimming shortened V by 7 bases and J by 2 bases, and 18 bases separated the two germline ends. Per the germline V gene, CDR1 is MDHEN and CDR2 is SYDVKM. This CDR3 is built from 16 residues. In DNA, the CDR3 is TGTGCCAGCATCACCAGGGGCTTTGGCGGCAATCAGCCCCAGCATTTT. Amino acids: CASITRGFGGNQPQHF.

The chain uses TRBV2 and TRBJ2-3; tentative D call: TRBD2 (7 bases). The CDR3 is 14 residues long. The ends were cut back, 4 bases at V and 5 bases at J, with 13 bases in the middle. CDR1 and CDR2 (germline): SNHLY, FYNNEI. CDR3 sequence (DNA): TGTGCCAGCAGTGGAGGGGGGGGAGGAGATACGCAGTATTTT. Protein product: CASSGGGGGDTQYF. Full variable domain (missing parts from reference TRBV2 and TRBJ2-3): EPEVTQTPSHQVTQMGQEVILRCVPISNHLYFYWYRQILGQKVEFLVSFYNNEISEKSEIFDDQFSVERPDGSNFTLKIRSTKLEDSAMYFCASSGGGGGDTQYFGPGTRLTVL.

The chain uses TRBV7-9 and TRBJ1-3, with D maybe TRBD1 (5 bases). The CDR3 loop spans 17 amino acids. With 1 base removed from V and 0 bases from J, the gap between germline ends came to 13 bases. Germline assignment: CDR1 SEHNR and CDR2 FQNEAQ (reference sequence). The CDR3 sequence is CASSLGAGSHSGNTIYF. CDR3 in DNA: TGTGCCAGCAGCTTAGGGGCAGGGAGCCACTCTGGAAACACCATATATTTT.

This chain uses TRBV19 with TRBJ1-2; 7 bases match TRBD1. Germline V gene sequence: CDR1 LNHDA, CDR2 SQIVND (reference sequence). Germline trimming cut 0 bases from V and 13 bases from J; bases unmatched to any gene: 11. The CDR3 length is 14 residues. The CDR3: CASSIEGTAAGGTF. The CDR3, as DNA: TGTGCCAGTAGTATAGAAGGGACAGCCGCGGGAGGCACCTTC.

The chain uses TRBV5-4 and TRBJ1-4; D possibly corresponds to TRBD1 (5 bases). Trimming cost V 3 bases and J 4 bases, with 10 bases left between them. Germline assignment: CDR1 SGHNT and CDR2 YYREEE (reference sequence). The CDR3 consists of 14 residues. CDR3 DNA: TGTGCCAGCAGCTCCCGGGGCCTTAATGAAAAACTGTTTTTT. It is translated as CASSSRGLNEKLFF.

Only one count was recorded for this clone. The rearrangement links TRBV9 to TRBJ2-3; D might be TRBD2 (6 bases). Per the germline V gene, CDR1 is SGDLS and CDR2 is YYNGEE. Trimming shortened V by 2 bases and J by 1 base, and 14 bases separated the two germline ends. The CDR3 covers 16 residues. The CDR3 spells CASSVGGASRTDTQYF. In DNA, the CDR3 is TGTGCCAGCAGCGTGGGCGGGGCAAGTCGCACAGATACGCAGTATTTT.

The rearrangement links TRBV3-1 (or the pseudogene TRBV3-2) to TRBJ2-1, with 7 bases fitting TRBD2. Germline lookup yields CDR1 LGHDT and CDR2 YNNKEL (reference sequence). This CDR3 is 18 amino acids long. The V gene end was trimmed by 2 bases and the J gene end by 0 bases; junction bases not matched to a gene: 10. CDR3 in amino acids: CASSQSELAYSSYNEQFF. DNA of the CDR3: TGTGCCAGCAGCCAATCAGAACTAGCGTACAGCTCCTACAATGAGCAGTTCTTC.

The chain carries TRBV27 and TRBJ2-3, with 11 positions matching TRBD1. The J segment lost 2 bases and the V segment lost 0 bases, leaving 7 bases of the junction unmatched. CDR1 is MNHEY and CDR2 is SMNVEV in the germline V gene (reference sequence). This CDR3 has 18 amino acids. CDR3 DNA sequence: TGTGCCAGCAGTTTATCCGCTCCGGACAGGGGGCCCACAGATACGCAGTATTTT. Protein sequence: CASSLSAPDRGPTDTQYF.

In this sample, this clone turned up a few times. The rearrangement uses TRBV7-7 and TRBJ1-2; weak D call: TRBD1 (5 bases). This CDR3 has 12 residues. With 11 bases removed from V and 4 bases from J, the gap between germline ends came to 14 bases. Germline V gene sequence: CDR1 SSHAT, CDR2 FNYEAQ (reference sequence). The CDR3 DNA is TGTGCCGTGGGGGAATTCGGCTATGGCTACACCTTC. The encoded protein is CAVGEFGYGYTF. The full variable domain, its missing parts supplied by reference TRBV7-7 and TRBJ1-2, is GAGVSQSPRYKVTKRGQDVTLRCDPISSHATLYWYQQALGQGPEFLTYFNYEAQPDKSGLPSDRFSAERPEGSISTLTIQRTEQRDSAMYRCAVGEFGYGYTFGSGTRLTVV.

CDR3 protein: CASSLSGGGNTIYF. In DNA form, the CDR3 reads TGTGCCAGCAGTTTATCAGGAGGTGGAAACACCATATATTTT. The chain is built from TRBV28 and TRBJ1-3, with D unclear. There are 14 residues in the CDR3. The V and J ends lost 1 base and 3 bases respectively, with 7 bases between them. The germline V gene encodes CDR1 MDHEN and CDR2 SYDVKM. The entire variable domain, with the rest obtained from reference TRBV28 and TRBJ1-3, is as follows: DVKVTQSSRYLVKRTGEKVFLECVQDMDHENMFWYRQDPGLGLRLIYFSYDVKMKEKGDIPEGYSVSREKKERFSLILESASTNQTSMYLCASSLSGGGNTIYFGEGSWLTVV.

The J gene is TRBJ2-1, the V gene TRBV5-1; no clear D gene. Germline V gene lookup returns CDR1 SGHRS and CDR2 YFSETQ. The V end lost 0 bases, the J end lost 3 bases, and 7 bases lay between the germline ends. The CDR3 covers 14 residues. This CDR3 is CASSLAASYNEQFF. The CDR3 nucleotides are TGCGCCAGCAGCTTGGCGGCCAGCTACAATGAGCAGTTCTTC.

The chain recombines TRBV6-2 or TRBV6-3 with TRBJ1-5; D is unclear. Trimming took off 2 bases at V and 4 bases at J, with 3 bases between the two ends. CDR3 length equals 12 residues. The germline gives CDR1 MNHEY, CDR2 SVGEGT. CDR3 nucleotides: TGTGCCAGCAGTTACGGAAATCAGCCCCAGCATTTT. It translates to CASSYGNQPQHF.

The V and J genes are TRBV3-1 (or the pseudogene TRBV3-2) and TRBJ2-1; 8 positions agree with TRBD2. This CDR3 has 15 amino acids. Per germline, CDR1 LGHDT and CDR2 YNNKEL (reference sequence). J gave up 7 bases and V 4 bases, and 9 bases lay outside the gene matches. DNA for the CDR3: TGTGCCAGCAGCCTGTTGCGGGAGGTATCTAATGAGCAGTTCTTC. This codes for CASSLLREVSNEQFF.

Only one count was recorded for this clone. The chain combines TRBV3-1 (or the pseudogene TRBV3-2) with TRBJ2-5; tentative D call: TRBD2 (7 bases). The CDR3 sequence is 17 residues long. V lost 3 bases to trimming and J lost 1 base, with 18 bases between them. Germline CDR1 reads LGHDT; CDR2 reads YNNKEL (reference sequence). The CDR3 spells CASSHWAGALTQETQYF. CDR3 DNA sequence: TGTGCCAGCAGCCATTGGGCGGGGGCTCTAACCCAAGAGACCCAGTACTTC.

The chain links TRBV6-6 to TRBJ1-5; D is uncertain. Trimming pared 6 bases from V and 4 bases from J, leaving 4 bases between. The CDR3 is 11 amino acids. The V gene's germline CDR1 is MNHNY and CDR2 SVGAGI (reference sequence). The CDR3: CASRDNQPQHF. CDR3 coding DNA: TGTGCCAGCAGGGATAATCAGCCCCAGCATTTT.

The chain has TRBV28 and TRBJ1-2; D possibly corresponds to TRBD1 (5 bases). The V and J ends lost 5 bases and 7 bases respectively, with 14 bases between them. The CDR3 runs to 13 residues. Germline V lookup: CDR1 MDHEN, CDR2 SYDVKM. The CDR3 nucleotides are TGTGCCAGCAGTGCCGGGCAGGGCGGTGGCTACACCTTC. Translated: CASSAGQGGGYTF.

This chain joins TRBV28 and TRBJ1-5; D may be TRBD1 (5 bases). The ends were cut back, 3 bases at V and 0 bases at J, with 12 bases in the middle. Germline V lookup: CDR1 MDHEN, CDR2 SYDVKM. This CDR3 region has 16 residues. CDR3 amino acids: CASSFPGTYSNQPQHF. CDR3 nucleotide sequence: TGTGCCAGCAGTTTTCCCGGGACGTATAGCAATCAGCCCCAGCATTTT.

V and J are TRBV7-8 and TRBJ2-4; weak D call: TRBD2 (5 bases). CDR1 is SGHVS and CDR2 is FQNEAQ in the germline V gene. Deletions cut 5 bases from V and 9 bases from J, with 17 bases between. The CDR3 loop spans 14 amino acids. The CDR3 is CASSPGGQRGIQYF. The CDR3 DNA is TGTGCCAGCAGCCCAGGTGGGCAACGGGGCATTCAGTACTTC.

This clone showed up just once. V gene TRBV2 combines with J gene TRBJ1-1, with D tentatively TRBD1 (5 bases). The CDR3 consists of 16 residues. The germline gives CDR1 SNHLY, CDR2 FYNNEI. Trimming cost V 8 bases and J 2 bases, with 21 bases left between them. CDR3 amino acids: CASQHLRQYLNTEAFF. In DNA form, the CDR3 reads TGTGCCAGCCAACATCTGAGACAGTACCTTAACACTGAAGCTTTCTTT.

The chain has TRBV29-1 and TRBJ2-3, with 9 bases matching TRBD1. Germline V gene lookup returns CDR1 SQVTM and CDR2 ANQGSEA. V lost 6 bases to trimming and J lost 1 base; unmatched junction nucleotides: 5. This CDR3 comprises 14 residues. The CDR3 nucleotides are TGCAGCGTACAGGGGGCGCGTGGCACAGATACGCAGTATTTT. Its translation: CSVQGARGTDTQYF.